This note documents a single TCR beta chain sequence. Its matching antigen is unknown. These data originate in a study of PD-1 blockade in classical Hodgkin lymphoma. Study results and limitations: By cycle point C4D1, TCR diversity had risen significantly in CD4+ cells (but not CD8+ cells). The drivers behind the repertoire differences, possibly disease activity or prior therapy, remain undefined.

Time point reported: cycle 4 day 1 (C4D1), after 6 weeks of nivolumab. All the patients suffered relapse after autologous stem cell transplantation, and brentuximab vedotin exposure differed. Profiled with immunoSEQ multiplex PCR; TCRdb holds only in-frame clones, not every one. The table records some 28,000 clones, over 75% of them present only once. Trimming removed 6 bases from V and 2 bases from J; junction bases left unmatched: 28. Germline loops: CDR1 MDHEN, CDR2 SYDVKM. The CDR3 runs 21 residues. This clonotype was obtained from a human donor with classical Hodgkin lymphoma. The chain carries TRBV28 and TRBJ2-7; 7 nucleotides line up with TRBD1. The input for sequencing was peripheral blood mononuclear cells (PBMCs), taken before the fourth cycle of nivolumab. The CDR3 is CASSCVLCEGQPSLITYEQYF. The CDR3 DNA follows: TGTGCCAGCAGCTGCGTTTTATGCGAGGGACAGCCGTCACTGATTACCTACGAGCAGTACTTC. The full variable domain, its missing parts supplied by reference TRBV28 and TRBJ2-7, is DVKVTQSSRYLVKRTGEKVFLECVQDMDHENMFWYRQDPGLGLRLIYFSYDVKMKEKGDIPEGYSVSREKKERFSLILESASTNQTSMYLCASSCVLCEGQPSLITYEQYFGPGTRLTVT.